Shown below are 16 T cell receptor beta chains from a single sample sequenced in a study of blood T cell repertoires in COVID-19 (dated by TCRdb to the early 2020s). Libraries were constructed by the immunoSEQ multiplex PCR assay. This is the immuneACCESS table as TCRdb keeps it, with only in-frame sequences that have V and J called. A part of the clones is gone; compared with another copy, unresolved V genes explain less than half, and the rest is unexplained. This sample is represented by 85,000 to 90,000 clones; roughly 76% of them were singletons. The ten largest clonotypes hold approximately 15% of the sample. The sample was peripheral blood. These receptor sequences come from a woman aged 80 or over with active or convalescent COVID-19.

CDR3 amino acids: CASSLVPGTGANVLTF. DNA for the CDR3: TGTGCCAGCAGCTTAGTTCCGGGAACTGGGGCCAACGTCCTGACTTTC. The chain couples TRBV7-2 to TRBJ2-6, with D possibly TRBD2 on 5 matching bases. Trimming removed 1 base from V and 2 bases from J, with 9 bases in between. Per the germline V gene, CDR1 is SGHTA and CDR2 is FQGNSA. CDR3 length: 16 residues.

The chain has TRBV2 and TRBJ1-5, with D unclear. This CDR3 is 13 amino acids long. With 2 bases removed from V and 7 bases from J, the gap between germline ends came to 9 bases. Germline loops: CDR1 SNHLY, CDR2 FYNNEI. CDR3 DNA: TGTGCCAGCAGTGAAAACTTGGAGCAGCCCCAGCATTTT. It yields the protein CASSENLEQPQHF. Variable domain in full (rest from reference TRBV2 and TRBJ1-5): EPEVTQTPSHQVTQMGQEVILRCVPISNHLYFYWYRQILGQKVEFLVSFYNNEISEKSEIFDDQFSVERPDGSNFTLKIRSTKLEDSAMYFCASSENLEQPQHFGDGTRLSIL.

The CDR3 protein is CASSIGQTGTEAFF. In nucleotides, the CDR3 is TGTGCCAGTAGTATAGGTCAGACGGGCACTGAAGCTTTCTTT. V usage is TRBV19 and J usage is TRBJ1-1; D unresolved. The germline V gene encodes CDR1 LNHDA and CDR2 SQIVND (reference sequence). Trimming cost V 1 base and J 4 bases, with 10 bases left between them. The CDR3 extends over 14 amino acids.

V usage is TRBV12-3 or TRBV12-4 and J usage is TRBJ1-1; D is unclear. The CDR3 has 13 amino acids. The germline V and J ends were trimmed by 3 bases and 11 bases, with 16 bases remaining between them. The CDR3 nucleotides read TGTGCCAGCAGTTTGATGGGAGCGGTCGGGGCTTTCTTT. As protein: CASSLMGAVGAFF.

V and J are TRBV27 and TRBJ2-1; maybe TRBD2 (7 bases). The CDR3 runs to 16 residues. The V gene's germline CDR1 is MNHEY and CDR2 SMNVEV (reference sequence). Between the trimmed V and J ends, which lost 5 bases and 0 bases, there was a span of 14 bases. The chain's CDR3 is CASSDGGGFSYNEQFF. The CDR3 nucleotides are TGTGCCAGCAGTGATGGGGGGGGCTTCTCCTACAATGAGCAGTTCTTC.

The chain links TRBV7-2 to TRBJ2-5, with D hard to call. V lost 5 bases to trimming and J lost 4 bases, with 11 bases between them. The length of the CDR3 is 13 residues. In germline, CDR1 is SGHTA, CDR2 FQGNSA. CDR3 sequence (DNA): TGTGCCAGCAGCCGGAGTCGACTAGAGACCCAGTACTTC. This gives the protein CASSRSRLETQYF.

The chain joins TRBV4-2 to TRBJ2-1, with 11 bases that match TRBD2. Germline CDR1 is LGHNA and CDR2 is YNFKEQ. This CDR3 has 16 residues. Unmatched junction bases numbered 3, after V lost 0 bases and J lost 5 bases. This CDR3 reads CASSQDLAGGNNEQFF. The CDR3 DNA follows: TGTGCCAGCAGCCAAGATCTAGCGGGGGGAAACAATGAGCAGTTCTTC.

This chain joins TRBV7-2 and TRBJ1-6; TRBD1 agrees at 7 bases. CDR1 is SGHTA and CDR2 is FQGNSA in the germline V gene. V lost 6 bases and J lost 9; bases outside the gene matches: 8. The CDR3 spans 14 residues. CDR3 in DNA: TGTGCCAGCAGTTCCGACAGGGTGATTTCACCCCTCCACTTT. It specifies CASSSDRVISPLHF.

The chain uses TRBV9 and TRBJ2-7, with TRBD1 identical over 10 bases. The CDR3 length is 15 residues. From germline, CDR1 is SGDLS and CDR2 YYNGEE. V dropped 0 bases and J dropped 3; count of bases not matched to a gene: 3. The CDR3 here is CASSVEGQGIYEQYF. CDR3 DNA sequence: TGTGCCAGCAGCGTAGAGGGACAGGGGATCTACGAGCAGTACTTC.

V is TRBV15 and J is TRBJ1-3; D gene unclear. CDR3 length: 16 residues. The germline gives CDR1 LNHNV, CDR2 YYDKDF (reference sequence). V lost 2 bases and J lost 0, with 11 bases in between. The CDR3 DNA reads TGTGCCACCAGCAGATCTCGACTGAACTCTGGAAACACCATATATTTT. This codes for CATSRSRLNSGNTIYF. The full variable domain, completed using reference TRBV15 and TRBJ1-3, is DAMVIQNPRYQVTQFGKPVTLSCSQTLNHNVMYWYQQKSSQAPKLLFHYYDKDFNNEADTPDNFQSRRPNTSFCFLDIRSPGLGDTAMYLCATSRSRLNSGNTIYFGEGSWLTVV.

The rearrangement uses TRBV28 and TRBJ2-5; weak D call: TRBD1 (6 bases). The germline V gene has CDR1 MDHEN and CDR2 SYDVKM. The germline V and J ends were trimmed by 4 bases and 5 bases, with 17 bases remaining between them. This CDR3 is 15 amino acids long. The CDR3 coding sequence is TGTGCCAGCAGTTCCTTCTCCACAGGGACGGAGACCCAGTACTTC. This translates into CASSSFSTGTETQYF.

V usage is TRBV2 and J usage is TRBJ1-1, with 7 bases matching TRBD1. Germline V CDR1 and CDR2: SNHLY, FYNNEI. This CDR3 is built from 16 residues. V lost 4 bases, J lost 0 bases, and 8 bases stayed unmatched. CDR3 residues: CASSVEGGLMNTEAFF. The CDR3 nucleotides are TGTGCCAGCAGTGTAGAAGGGGGCTTAATGAACACTGAAGCTTTCTTT.

CDR3 region: CASSIAGGESGYTF. The CDR3 coding sequence is TGTGCCAGTAGTATAGCCGGCGGGGAGTCGGGCTACACCTTC. The chain employs TRBV19 and TRBJ1-2; D gene unclear. Germline V CDR1 and CDR2: LNHDA, SQIVND (reference sequence). This CDR3 is built from 14 residues. The ends were cut back, 1 base at V and 8 bases at J, with 14 bases in the middle.

The CDR3 DNA reads TGTGCCAGCAGTTCCGGGACAGCTCGACGAGATACGCAGTATTTT. This codes for CASSSGTARRDTQYF. J is TRBJ2-3 and V is TRBV6-5; 7 positions agree with TRBD1. J lost 5 bases, V lost 4 bases, and 9 bases had no gene match. This CDR3 comprises 15 residues. Germline V gives CDR1 MNHEY, CDR2 SVGAGI.

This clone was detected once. In nucleotides, the CDR3 is TGTGCCAGCAGCCTGATGGGGACAGGAATTACAGATACGCAGTATTTT. The encoded protein is CASSLMGTGITDTQYF. V and J are TRBV9 and TRBJ2-3; 8 bases line up with TRBD1. Unmatched junction bases numbered 10, after V lost 4 bases and J lost 3 bases. The CDR3 loop spans 16 amino acids. CDR1 and CDR2 from the germline V gene are SGDLS and YYNGEE.

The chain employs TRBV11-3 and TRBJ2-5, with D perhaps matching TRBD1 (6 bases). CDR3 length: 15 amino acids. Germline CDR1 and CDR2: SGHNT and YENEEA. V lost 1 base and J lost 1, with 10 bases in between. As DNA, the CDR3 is TGTGCCAGCAGCTTAGGGCAGGGGACCCAAGAGACCCAGTACTTC. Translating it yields CASSLGQGTQETQYF.